A single TCR beta chain is shown here with its context. The antigen is undetermined. In germline, CDR1 is LGHNA, CDR2 YNFKEQ. CDR3 size: 13 residues. Trimming left V 2 bases short and J 2 bases short, with 7 bases between. This record belongs to a study of cytomegalovirus exposure and HLA in healthy donors. Study overall: The platform used for the roughly 130 validation repertoires matched that of the 500 to 850 first-cohort repertoires, a later analysis reported.

The study, taken as a whole, reports: Later, an analysis found that TCR clusters from the first cohort tended to co-occur in the roughly 110 validation repertoires. It was reported that the classifier diagnosed cytomegalovirus status with high specificity and sensitivity in both the original and validation cohorts.

Measured with immunoSEQ multiplex PCR; TCRdb has only the in-frame clones, and not every one. The sample holds around 60,000 clones; about 96% are singletons and the top ten take around 1%. The validation cohort, a group of around 120 subjects, included the donors and was separate from the roughly 670-subject first cohort. This sequence joins TRBV4-2 and TRBJ2-7; D is unresolved. The receptor's source is a woman aged 18 to 35 in good health and CMV-seronegative. Sequencing was done on a sample of PBMCs. Here the CDR3 DNA reads TGTGCCAGCAGCCAACTGGGCCCCTACGAGCAGTACTTC. Amino acids: CASSQLGPYEQYF.